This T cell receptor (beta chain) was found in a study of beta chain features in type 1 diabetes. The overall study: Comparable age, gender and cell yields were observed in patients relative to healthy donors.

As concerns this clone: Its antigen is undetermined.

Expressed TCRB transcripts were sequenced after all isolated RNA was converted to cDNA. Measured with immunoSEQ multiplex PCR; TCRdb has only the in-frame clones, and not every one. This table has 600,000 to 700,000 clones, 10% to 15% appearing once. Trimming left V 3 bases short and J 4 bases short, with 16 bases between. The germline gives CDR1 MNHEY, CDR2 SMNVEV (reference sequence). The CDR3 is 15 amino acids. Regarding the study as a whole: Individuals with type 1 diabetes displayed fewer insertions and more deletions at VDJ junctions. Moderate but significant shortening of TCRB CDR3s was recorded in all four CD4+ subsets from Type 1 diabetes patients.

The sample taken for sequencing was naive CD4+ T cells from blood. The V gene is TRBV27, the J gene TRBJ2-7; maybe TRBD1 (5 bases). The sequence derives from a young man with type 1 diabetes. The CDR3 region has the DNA TGTGCCAGCAGTTTGCCAGGGCAACCTCCTTACGAGCAGTACTTC. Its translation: CASSLPGQPPYEQYF.